This record concerns one T cell receptor (beta chain) sequence. The V gene's germline CDR1 is SGHDT and CDR2 YYEEEE. The CDR3 has 16 amino acids. V was cut by 4 bases and J by 2 bases, with 18 bases left in between. This entry is derived from a study of blood T cell repertoires in COVID-19. Overall study: Sites in the United States, Italy and Spain provided acute and convalescent COVID-19 samples. From T cells, B-cell-depleted T cells, or PBMCs came the material, which was cDNA or gDNA.

In the original analysis: Researchers report that nucleated cell counts were estimated from reference gene primer amplification. TCRdb's table, derived via immunoSEQ multiplex PCR, lists solely in-frame clones and lacks some. The V and J calls and clone size come from that table; D and trimming were worked out from the DNA. The profile covers more than 250,000 clones, with nearly 85% appearing a single time and 8.6% taken by the ten largest. Material for sequencing was peripheral blood. The sequence derives from a human donor in a cohort sampled during active COVID-19. The chain carries TRBV5-6 and TRBJ1-2, with D uncertain. The CDR3 loop is CASSPDLSGLNYGYTF. Here the CDR3 DNA reads TGTGCCAGCAGCCCGGATTTGTCGGGTTTGAACTATGGCTACACCTTC.